The present entry profiles one T cell receptor beta chain with its context. At one boundary the junction diverges from the germline segment, which might be a read error. The CDR3 totals 14 residues. Germline CDR1 reads SGHNT; CDR2 reads YYREEE (reference sequence). It was with 60 Vbeta and 13 Jbeta primers that the PCR ran. Profiling relied on immunoSEQ multiplex PCR, and the TCRdb table lists in-frame clones only, not all of them. Of about 200,000 clones listed, around 85% were seen once; the top ten hold about 2.5%. The data stem from a study of cytomegalovirus exposure and HLA in healthy donors. This TCR derives from a woman aged 45-65 years in good health and CMV-seronegative. V gene TRBV5-4 combines with J gene TRBJ1-1; D unresolved. Sequenced: PBMCs. The CDR3 DNA follows: TGTGCCAGCAGGTTGGGAGTTACGAACACTGAAGCTTTCTTT. Translated, it gives CASRLGVTNTEAFF.